These 21 T cell receptor beta chains share one sample of origin, sequenced in a study of blood T cell repertoires in COVID-19. Sequenced by immunoSEQ multiplex PCR; TCRdb stores in-frame clones only, minus some. The table lists about 180,000 clones, roughly 88% of them singletons, with roughly 11% in the top ten. The specimen was peripheral blood. The receptor set was obtained from a human donor with active or convalescent COVID-19. The donor label of this sample is uncertain.

The chain carries TRBV10-3 and TRBJ2-2, with TRBD2 identical over 14 bases. Germline lookup yields CDR1 ENHRY and CDR2 SYGVKD. The CDR3 contains 16 residues. V was clipped by 2 bases and J by 6 bases; unmatched bases: 2. CDR3 amino acids: CAISEPTSGGAGELFF. As DNA, the CDR3 is TGTGCCATCAGTGAGCCGACTAGCGGGGGGGCCGGGGAGCTGTTTTTT.

This chain connects TRBV30 to TRBJ2-7, with 7 bases identical to TRBD1. J was trimmed by 1 base and V by 4 bases; bases with no gene match: 10. This CDR3 is built from 15 residues. Germline V gives CDR1 GTSNPN, CDR2 SVGIG (reference sequence). CDR3 protein: CAWIPTDRLSYEQYF. The DNA of the CDR3 is TGTGCCTGGATCCCCACGGACAGGCTTTCCTACGAGCAGTACTTC.

V usage is TRBV12-5 and J usage is TRBJ2-7, with a tentative D call TRBD2 (5 bases). The CDR3 runs 15 residues. V dropped 1 base and J dropped 4 bases, with 14 bases sitting between them. Germline CDR1 reads LGHNT; CDR2 reads FRNRAP. In DNA form, the CDR3 reads TGTGCTAGTGGTTTGGCTGGACCCTCGGGGTACGAGCAGTACTTC. Translated: CASGLAGPSGYEQYF.

This chain links TRBV27 with TRBJ2-7; 9 bases align to TRBD2. The CDR3 sequence is 14 residues long. CDR1 MNHEY and CDR2 SMNVEV come from the germline V gene (reference sequence). V lost 9 bases, J lost 5 bases, and 11 bases stayed unmatched. As DNA, the CDR3 is TGTGCCAGTCTCTCGCTAGCGGGGAGGAACGAGCAGTACTTC. It specifies CASLSLAGRNEQYF.

The J gene is TRBJ2-2, the V gene TRBV10-3; the match to TRBD1 covers 10 bases. V was clipped by 2 bases and J by 7 bases; unmatched bases: 7. This CDR3 is 16 amino acids long. Germline CDR1 reads ENHRY; CDR2 reads SYGVKD. The CDR3: CAISEGDRGFGGELFF. CDR3 nucleotide sequence: TGTGCCATCAGTGAGGGGGACAGGGGCTTCGGCGGGGAGCTGTTTTTT.

The V call is TRBV30, the J call TRBJ2-3; D is possibly TRBD2 (7 bases). Germline assignment: CDR1 GTSNPN and CDR2 SVGIG (reference sequence). V was shortened by 5 bases and J by 5 bases, with 17 bases between the two germline ends. The CDR3 totals 14 residues. The CDR3 reads CAWGGAALRDTQYF. The CDR3 region has the DNA TGTGCCTGGGGGGGGGCCGCTTTGAGAGATACGCAGTATTTT.

The gene calls are TRBV2 and TRBJ2-7; possibly TRBD1 for D (6 bases). The germline V gene has CDR1 SNHLY and CDR2 FYNNEI. V was clipped by 7 bases and J by 3 bases, with 10 bases between them. CDR3 size: 12 residues. CDR3 amino acids: CASNIGGYEQYF. The DNA for the CDR3 is TGTGCCAGCAATATAGGGGGCTACGAGCAGTACTTC.

This chain links TRBV18 with TRBJ1-3; tentative D call: TRBD1 (5 bases). The ends were cut back, 5 bases at V and 0 bases at J, with 17 bases in the middle. Germline lookup yields CDR1 KGHSH and CDR2 LQKENI. The CDR3 spans 17 residues. The CDR3 bases are TGTGCCAGCTCAAGGGGATCCGCGCCCTTCTCTGGAAACACCATATATTTT. It encodes CASSRGSAPFSGNTIYF.

In this sample, this clone turned up once. The V and J genes are TRBV29-1 and TRBJ2-2; no definite D call. Germline loops: CDR1 SQVTM, CDR2 ANQGSEA. The CDR3 is 14 amino acids. V was cut by 4 bases and J by 4 bases, with 13 bases left in between. CDR3 nucleotide sequence: TGCAGCGTTGTCTCCGGCGGCGTCACCGGGGAGCTGTTTTTT. Protein: CSVVSGGVTGELFF.

Worth noting for this clone: Other DNA sequences in the sample encode the same CDR3. The chain employs TRBV18 and TRBJ2-7; the D gene is possibly TRBD2 (5 bases). The CDR3 spans 12 residues. V lost 2 bases to trimming and J lost 4 bases, with 6 bases between them. Germline loops: CDR1 KGHSH, CDR2 LQKENI. CDR3 sequence: CASSPGRYEQYF. Here the CDR3 DNA reads TGTGCCAGCTCACCAGGGAGATACGAGCAGTACTTC.

This chain uses TRBV6-4 with TRBJ2-4; D is possibly TRBD2 (5 bases). The germline V gene has CDR1 MRHNA and CDR2 SNTAGT. The CDR3 is 15 amino acids. Trimming removed 0 bases at V and 1 base at J, with 7 bases between. CDR3 residues: CASSDSGAAKNIQYF. The CDR3, as DNA: TGTGCCAGCAGTGACTCGGGAGCGGCCAAAAACATTCAGTACTTC.

J is TRBJ1-2 and V is TRBV28, with TRBD1 identical over 10 bases. In germline, CDR1 is MDHEN, CDR2 SYDVKM. Unmatched junction bases numbered 17, after V lost 8 bases and J lost 11 bases. This CDR3 is built from 15 residues. CDR3 in DNA: TGTGCCAGCCGATCGATTGGGACAGGGGAATTTGGATACACCTTC. Translating gives CASRSIGTGEFGYTF.

The J gene is TRBJ2-5, the V gene TRBV9; D call uncertain. This CDR3 contains 14 residues. CDR1 is SGDLS and CDR2 is YYNGEE in the germline V gene. Trimming removed 0 bases from V and 1 base from J, with 7 bases in between. The CDR3 here is CASSVVPGQETQYF. CDR3 DNA: TGTGCCAGCAGCGTAGTTCCCGGCCAAGAGACCCAGTACTTC.

The V call is TRBV4-3, the J call TRBJ1-5; no firm D call. The CDR3 length is 13 residues. Trimming shortened V by 4 bases and J by 4 bases, and 8 bases separated the two germline ends. In germline, CDR1 is LGHNA, CDR2 YSLEER. CDR3 in amino acids: CASSLYRNQPQHF. The CDR3 bases are TGCGCCAGCAGCCTTTACAGAAATCAGCCCCAGCATTTT.

This clone was picked up one time. V and J are TRBV3-1 (or the pseudogene TRBV3-2) and TRBJ2-2; D remains unclear. The ends were cut back, 1 base at V and 6 bases at J, with 6 bases in the middle. Germline lookup yields CDR1 LGHDT and CDR2 YNNKEL (reference sequence). This CDR3 comprises 13 residues. The CDR3 region is CASSQAGPGELFF. The CDR3 DNA reads TGTGCCAGCAGCCAAGCAGGCCCCGGGGAGCTGTTTTTT.

This chain joins TRBV4-2 and TRBJ2-1; D may be TRBD1 (6 bases). There are 17 residues in the CDR3. V lost 4 bases to trimming and J lost 5 bases, with 21 bases between them. CDR1 and CDR2 from the germline V gene are LGHNA and YNFKEQ. CDR3 protein: CASSPSEGRGLHNEQFF. CDR3 nucleotide sequence: TGTGCCAGCAGCCCCTCTGAGGGCAGGGGTTTACACAATGAGCAGTTCTTC.

The V and J genes are TRBV28 and TRBJ1-1, with 10 bases that match TRBD1. The CDR3 sequence is 17 residues long. Per the germline V gene, CDR1 is MDHEN and CDR2 is SYDVKM. After removal of 0 bases from V and 8 bases from J, the junction contained 12 bases not matched to a gene. DNA of the CDR3: TGTGCCAGCAGTTTATGGGGACAGGGGCTACTGCGATCAGAAGCTTTCTTT. Protein product: CASSLWGQGLLRSEAFF. The full variable domain, completed using reference TRBV28 and TRBJ1-1, is DVKVTQSSRYLVKRTGEKVFLECVQDMDHENMFWYRQDPGLGLRLIYFSYDVKMKEKGDIPEGYSVSREKKERFSLILESASTNQTSMYLCASSLWGQGLLRSEAFFGQGTRLTVV.

The J gene is TRBJ1-2, the V gene TRBV7-9; 8 bases are shared with TRBD1. This CDR3 is built from 12 residues. Germline loops: CDR1 SEHNR, CDR2 FQNEAQ (reference sequence). The V segment lost 5 bases and the J segment 8 bases; nucleotides outside the gene matches: 4. The CDR3 sequence: CASSLGQGGYTF. CDR3 sequence (DNA): TGTGCCAGCAGCCTTGGACAGGGCGGCTACACCTTC.

This rearrangement joins TRBV5-4 to TRBJ1-1; no clear D gene. Germline V gives CDR1 SGHNT, CDR2 YYREEE (reference sequence). V lost 2 bases and J 0 bases, leaving 8 bases between the germline ends. The CDR3 has 14 residues. CDR3 sequence: CASSLNNVNTEAFF. The CDR3 coding sequence is TGTGCCAGCAGCTTAAACAACGTGAACACTGAAGCTTTCTTT.

V usage is TRBV27 and J usage is TRBJ1-2; 7 bases are a match to TRBD1. The CDR3 runs to 16 residues. V shed 2 bases, J shed 6 bases, and the junction held 12 bases outside the gene matches. Germline-derived CDR1 and CDR2 are MNHEY and SMNVEV (reference sequence). Here the CDR3 reads CASSLTLRGTVDGYTF. Here the CDR3 DNA reads TGTGCCAGCAGTTTAACTCTCAGGGGGACGGTCGATGGCTACACCTTC.

V usage is TRBV6-5 and J usage is TRBJ2-1; perhaps TRBD2 as D (5 bases). The germline gives CDR1 MNHEY, CDR2 SVGAGI. This CDR3 is 14 amino acids long. The V and J ends lost 8 bases and 4 bases respectively, with 15 bases between them. This chain's CDR3 is CASATRYAYNEQFF. CDR3 DNA sequence: TGTGCCAGCGCCACTAGATATGCATACAATGAGCAGTTCTTC.